The rows below give T cell receptor beta chains drawn from one sample of a study of CD8 T cells in ankylosing spondylitis. TCRdb independently ran MiXCR on the 5' RACE reads; one entry per CDR3 protein. This sample has 800,000 to 900,000 distinct CDR3 sequences; 10% to 15% occur once, and the top ten carry less than 0.65%. The specimen sequenced was blood, either unsorted or a sorted T cell fraction (not recorded which). The source is a male donor with ankylosing spondylitis. CDR3s include the opening cysteine and the closing phenylalanine or tryptophan. Each record gives: V gene, J gene, clone size, CDR3 protein. Size values are once, few and many counts, or a class for expanded clones, and some rows have none.

TRBV29-1	TRBJ2-1	many	CSVPGADSYNEQFF
TRBV6-5	TRBJ2-3	.	CASSYRRSADTQYF
TRBV20-1	TRBJ2-3	.	CSASAGGDTDTQYF
TRBV20-1	TRBJ2-1	few	CSAYRRDLEQFF
TRBV11-3	TRBJ2-1	.	CASSSLVGDRGLEQFF
TRBV12-3/TRBV12-4	TRBJ2-5	many	CASSYRTGQETQYF
TRBV20-1	TRBJ2-7	few	CSARPLVSGRQYF
TRBV29-1	TRBJ1-1	.	CSGKGTENTEAFF
TRBV6-1	TRBJ1-6	.	CASSEQGATGSPLHF
TRBV10-3	TRBJ1-1	.	CAITQRRETEAFF
TRBV10-3	TRBJ2-3	few	CAISRDISTDTQYF
TRBV4-2	TRBJ2-7	.	CASSQGPGSVGEQYF
TRBV6-6	TRBJ2-7	.	CASRWADPYEQYF
TRBV7-2	TRBJ1-1	few	CASSLKQGQTEAFF
TRBV7-2	TRBJ1-1	.	CASSLDQGTEAFF
TRBV15	TRBJ2-7	.	CATSREGQAYEQYF
TRBV7-9	TRBJ2-7	.	CASSSGQGLLRSEYF
TRBV11-1	TRBJ2-3	.	CASSRDRDQGDTQYF
TRBV20-1	TRBJ1-2	few	CSAREGGTSNYGYTF
TRBV10-3	TRBJ2-3	.	CAISASTSGGTDTQYF
TRBV6-2/TRBV6-3	TRBJ2-1	.	CASMASSYNEQFF
TRBV10-3	TRBJ2-7	many	CAISDGGGYYEQYF
TRBV20-1	TRBJ2-3	.	CSARRFTGTQYF
TRBV4-3	TRBJ1-1	few	CASSQDLGRGAFF
TRBV5-1	TRBJ2-3	.	CASSLALGDTDTQYF
TRBV5-1	TRBJ1-1	many	CASSSGTLNTEAFF
TRBV15	TRBJ2-2	.	CATSLSVGTGELFF